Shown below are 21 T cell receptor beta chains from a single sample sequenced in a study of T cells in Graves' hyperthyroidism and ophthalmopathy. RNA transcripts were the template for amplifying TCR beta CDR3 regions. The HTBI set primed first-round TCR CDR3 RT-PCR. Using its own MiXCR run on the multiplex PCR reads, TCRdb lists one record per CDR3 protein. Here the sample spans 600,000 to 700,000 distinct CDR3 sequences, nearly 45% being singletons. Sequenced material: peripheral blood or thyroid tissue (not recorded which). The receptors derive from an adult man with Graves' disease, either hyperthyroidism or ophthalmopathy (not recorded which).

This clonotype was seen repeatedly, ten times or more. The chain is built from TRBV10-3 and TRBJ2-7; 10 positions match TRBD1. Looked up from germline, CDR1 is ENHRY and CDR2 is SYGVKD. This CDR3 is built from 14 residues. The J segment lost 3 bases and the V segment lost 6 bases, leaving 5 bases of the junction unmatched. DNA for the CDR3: TGTGCCATCAGGGGGGGACAGGGGATCTACGAGCAGTACTTC. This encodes CAIRGGQGIYEQYF.

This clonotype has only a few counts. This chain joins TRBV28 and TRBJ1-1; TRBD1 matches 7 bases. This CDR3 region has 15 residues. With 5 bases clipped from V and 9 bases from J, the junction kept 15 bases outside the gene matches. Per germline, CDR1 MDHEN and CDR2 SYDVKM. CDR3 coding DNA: TGTGCCAGCAGTCAGCAGGGACCTAGGGGGCAAAAAGCTTTCTTT. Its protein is CASSQQGPRGQKAFF.

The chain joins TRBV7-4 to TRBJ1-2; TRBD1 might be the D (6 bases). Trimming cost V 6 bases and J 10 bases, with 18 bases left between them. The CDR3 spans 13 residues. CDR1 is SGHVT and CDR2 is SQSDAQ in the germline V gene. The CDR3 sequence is CASSLRDTGAYTF. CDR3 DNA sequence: TGTGCCAGCAGTTTACGGGACACGGGGGCCTACACCTTC.

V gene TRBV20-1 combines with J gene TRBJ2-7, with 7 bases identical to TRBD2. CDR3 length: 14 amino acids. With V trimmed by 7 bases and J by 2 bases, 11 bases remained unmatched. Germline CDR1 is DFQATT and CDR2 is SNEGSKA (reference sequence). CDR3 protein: CSVTGAGLTYEQYF. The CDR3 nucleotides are TGCAGTGTAACAGGAGCGGGGCTGACCTACGAGCAGTACTTC.

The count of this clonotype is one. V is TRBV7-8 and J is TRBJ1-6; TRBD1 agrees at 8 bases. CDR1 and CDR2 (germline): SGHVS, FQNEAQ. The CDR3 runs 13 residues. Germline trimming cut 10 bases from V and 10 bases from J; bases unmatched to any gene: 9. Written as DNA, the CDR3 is TGTGCCATAAGACAGGGGACGAAATCACCCCTCCACTTT. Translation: CAIRQGTKSPLHF.

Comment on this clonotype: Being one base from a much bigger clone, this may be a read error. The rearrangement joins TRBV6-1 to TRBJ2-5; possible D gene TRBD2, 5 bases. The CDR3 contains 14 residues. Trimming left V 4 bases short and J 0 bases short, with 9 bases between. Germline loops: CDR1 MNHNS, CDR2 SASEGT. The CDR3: CASSVEGYQETQYF. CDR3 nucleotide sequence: TGTGCCAGCAGTGTAGAGGGATACCAAGAGACCCAGTACTTC.

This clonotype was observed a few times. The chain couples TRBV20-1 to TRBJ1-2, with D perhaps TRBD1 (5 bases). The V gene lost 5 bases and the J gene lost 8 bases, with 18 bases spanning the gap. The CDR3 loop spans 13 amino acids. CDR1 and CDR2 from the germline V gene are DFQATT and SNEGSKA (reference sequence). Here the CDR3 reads CSAGDEPRKGYTF. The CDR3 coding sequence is TGCAGTGCTGGGGACGAACCTAGGAAGGGCTACACCTTC.

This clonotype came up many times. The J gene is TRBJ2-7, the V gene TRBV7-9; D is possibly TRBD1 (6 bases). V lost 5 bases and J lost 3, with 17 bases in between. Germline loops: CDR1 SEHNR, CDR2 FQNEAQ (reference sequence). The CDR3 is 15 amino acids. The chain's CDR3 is CASSTTGQTDYEQYF. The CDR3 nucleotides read TGTGCCAGCAGCACCACCGGACAGACCGACTACGAGCAGTACTTC.

In nucleotides, the CDR3 is TGTGCCACCAGCAGTGGGGCGACTGGGGCCAACGTCCTGACTTTC. Its protein product is CATSSGATGANVLTF. The chain is built from TRBV15 and TRBJ2-6, with D possibly TRBD1 on 5 matching bases. The CDR3 loop spans 15 amino acids. Per the germline V gene, CDR1 is LNHNV and CDR2 is YYDKDF (reference sequence). Trimming cost V 3 bases and J 2 bases, with 8 bases left between them.

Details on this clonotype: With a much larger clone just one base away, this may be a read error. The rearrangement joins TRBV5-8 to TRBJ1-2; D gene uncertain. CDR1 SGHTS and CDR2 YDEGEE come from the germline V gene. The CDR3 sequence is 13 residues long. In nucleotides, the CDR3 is TGTGCCAGCAGCTCCGGGATGAACTATAGCTACACCTTC. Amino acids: CASSSGMNYSYTF.

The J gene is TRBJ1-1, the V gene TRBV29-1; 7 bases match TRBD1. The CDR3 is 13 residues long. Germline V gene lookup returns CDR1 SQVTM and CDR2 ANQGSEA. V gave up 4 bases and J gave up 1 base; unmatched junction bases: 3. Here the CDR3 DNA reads TGCAGCGTTGTAGGGACAGAGAACACTGAAGCTTTCTTT. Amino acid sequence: CSVVGTENTEAFF.

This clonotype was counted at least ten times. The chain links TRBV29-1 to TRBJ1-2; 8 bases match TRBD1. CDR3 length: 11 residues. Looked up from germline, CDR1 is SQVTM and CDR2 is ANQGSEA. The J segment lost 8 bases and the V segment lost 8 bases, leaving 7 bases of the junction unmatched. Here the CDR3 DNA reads TGCAGCTCATGGACAGGGCAGGGCTACACCTTC. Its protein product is CSSWTGQGYTF.

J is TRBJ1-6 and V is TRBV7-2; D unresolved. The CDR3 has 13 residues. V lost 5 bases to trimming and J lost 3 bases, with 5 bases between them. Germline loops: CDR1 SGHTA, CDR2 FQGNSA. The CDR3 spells CASSSRYNSPLHF. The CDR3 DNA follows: TGTGCCAGCAGCAGCCGCTATAATTCACCCCTCCACTTT.

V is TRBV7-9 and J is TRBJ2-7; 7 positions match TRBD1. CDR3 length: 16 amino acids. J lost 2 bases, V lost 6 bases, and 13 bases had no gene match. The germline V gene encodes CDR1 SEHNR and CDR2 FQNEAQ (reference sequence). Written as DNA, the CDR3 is TGTGCCAGCAGTTACTCGAACCGCGACAGGGCCTACGAGCAGTACTTC. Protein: CASSYSNRDRAYEQYF.

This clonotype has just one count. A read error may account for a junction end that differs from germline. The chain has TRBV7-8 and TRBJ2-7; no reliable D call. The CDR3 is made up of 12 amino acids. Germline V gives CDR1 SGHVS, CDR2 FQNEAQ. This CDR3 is CASSFPPPLQDF. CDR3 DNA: TGTGCCAGCAGCTTTCCTCCCCCGCTGCAGGACTTC.

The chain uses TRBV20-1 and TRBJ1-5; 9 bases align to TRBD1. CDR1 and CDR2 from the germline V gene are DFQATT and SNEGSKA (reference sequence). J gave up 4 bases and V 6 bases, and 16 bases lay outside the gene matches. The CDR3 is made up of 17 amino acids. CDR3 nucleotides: TGCAGTGCCCGAGACCGGCGGGGGACAGGGCTGAATCAGCCCCAGCATTTT. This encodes CSARDRRGTGLNQPQHF.

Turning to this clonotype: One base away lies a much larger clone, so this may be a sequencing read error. The CDR3 bases are TGTGCCAGCAGGGACACCGGGACAGAAGCTCTCTTT. Residues: CASRDTGTEALF. This rearrangement joins TRBV6-4 to TRBJ1-1; 7 positions agree with TRBD1. The V gene's germline CDR1 is MRHNA and CDR2 SNTAGT. The CDR3 contains 12 residues.

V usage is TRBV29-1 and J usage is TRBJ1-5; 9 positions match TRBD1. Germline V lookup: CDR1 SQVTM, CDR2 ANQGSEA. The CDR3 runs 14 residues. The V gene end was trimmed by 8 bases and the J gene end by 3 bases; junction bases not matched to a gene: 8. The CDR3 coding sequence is TGCAGCAGTTTTACAGGGGGCGTCAATCAGCCCCAGCATTTT. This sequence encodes CSSFTGGVNQPQHF.

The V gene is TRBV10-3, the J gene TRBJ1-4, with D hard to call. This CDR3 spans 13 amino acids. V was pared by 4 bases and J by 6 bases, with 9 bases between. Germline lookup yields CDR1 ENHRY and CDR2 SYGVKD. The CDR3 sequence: CAISVDGDEKLFF. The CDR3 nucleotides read TGTGCCATCAGTGTCGACGGAGATGAAAAACTGTTTTTT.

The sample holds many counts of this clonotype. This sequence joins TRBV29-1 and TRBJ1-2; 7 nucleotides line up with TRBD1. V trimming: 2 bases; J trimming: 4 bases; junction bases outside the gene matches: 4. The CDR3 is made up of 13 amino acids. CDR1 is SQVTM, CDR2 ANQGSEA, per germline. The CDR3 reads CSVENRGGYGYTF. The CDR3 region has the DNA TGCAGCGTTGAAAACAGGGGAGGCTATGGCTACACCTTC. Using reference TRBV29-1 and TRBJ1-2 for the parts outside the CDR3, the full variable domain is SAVISQKPSRDICQRGTSLTIQCQVDSQVTMMFWYRQQPGQSLTLIATANQGSEATYESGFVIDKFPISRPNLTFSTLTVSNMSPEDSSIYLCSVENRGGYGYTFGSGTRLTVV.

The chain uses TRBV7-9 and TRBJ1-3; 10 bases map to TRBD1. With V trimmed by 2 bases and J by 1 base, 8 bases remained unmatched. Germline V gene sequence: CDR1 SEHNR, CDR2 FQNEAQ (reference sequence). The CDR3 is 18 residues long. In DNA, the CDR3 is TGTGCCAGCAGCTTAAGCTCTCCGGGACAGGGGTCTGGAAACACCATATATTTT. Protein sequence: CASSLSSPGQGSGNTIYF.